A selection of T cell receptor beta chains follows, all from one sample in a study of blood T cell repertoires in COVID-19. This table comes from immunoSEQ multiplex PCR, and its TCRdb copy is limited to in-frame clones, with some not included. The sample yields some 250,000 clones, roughly 87% seen once. The specimen sequenced was peripheral blood. The receptors were gathered from a man aged 60-69 years who had recovered from COVID-19. The CDR3 runs from the conserved cysteine through the conserved F or W. The D gene is left open where the match is weak. Not every row has a clone size; where given, it reads once, few, many or a size class.

TRBJ1-1 | . | . | TRBV18 | TGTGCCAGCTCCGCCTCGGGGGGCCGGACTGGAACTGAAGCTTTCTTT | CASSASGGRTGTEAFF
TRBJ1-2 | once | . | TRBV27 | TGTGCCAGCAGTTTATGGCCAGGCGATCATGGCTACACCTTC | CASSLWPGDHGYTF
TRBJ2-3 | once | . | TRBV5-1 | TGCGCCAGCAGCCCGGACTACACCAGGCCATGGGATACGCAGTATTTT | CASSPDYTRPWDTQYF
TRBJ2-3 | once | TRBD2 | TRBV5-8 | TGTGCCAGCAGCCGGTTGGGACTAGCGGGGCCCACAGATACGCAGTATTTT | CASSRLGLAGPTDTQYF
TRBJ2-1 | few | . | TRBV5-1 | TGCGCCAGCAGGTCGGGAAACTACAGGGAAAATGAGCAGTTCTTC | CASRSGNYRENEQFF
TRBJ2-2 | . | TRBD2 | TRBV6-1 | TGTGCCAGCAGTGAGGATGGACTAGCGGGGTACTTAAACACCGGGGAGCTGTTTTTT | CASSEDGLAGYLNTGELFF
TRBJ1-2 | . | TRBD1 | TRBV30 | TGTGCCTGGAGGCGAAGGGGACAGGGGGCAACCTATGGCTACACCTTC | CAWRRRGQGATYGYTF
TRBJ1-1 | few | . | TRBV7-9 | TGTGCCAGCAGCTTGCACACCATTAACACTGAAGCTTTCTTT | CASSLHTINTEAFF
TRBJ2-7 | . | . | TRBV3-1/TRBV3-2 | TGTGCCAGCAGTCGAAAATCCGACATGTCCTACGAGCAGTACTTC | CASSRKSDMSYEQYF
TRBJ1-1 | few | TRBD1 | TRBV4-1 | TGCGCCAGCAGCCATGGAGACAGGGTCACTGAAGCTTTCTTT | CASSHGDRVTEAFF
TRBJ1-1 | . | TRBD1 | TRBV3-1/TRBV3-2 | TGTGCCAGCGACAGGGGAGGAAACATTGAAGCTTTCTTT | CASDRGGNIEAFF
TRBJ2-7 | . | . | TRBV11-2 | TGTGCCAGCAGCCCCCCCGGGCTAGCCACCTACGAGCAGTACTTC | CASSPPGLATYEQYF
TRBJ1-1 | once | TRBD1 | TRBV30 | TGTGCCTGGACAAAAGGGCTGGGGCGATTGACAGGGATAAAACCCACTGAAGCTTTCTTT | CAWTKGLGRLTGIKPTEAFF
TRBJ1-5 | . | . | TRBV7-2 | TGTGCCAGCAGCTTAGGGGGAGAAGTCAATCAGCCCCAGCATTTT | CASSLGGEVNQPQHF
TRBJ2-2 | . | TRBD1 | TRBV12-5 | TGTGCTAGTGCTCGGACAGGGGTGAACACCGGGGAGCTGTTTTTT | CASARTGVNTGELFF
TRBJ2-1 | . | . | TRBV24-1 | TGTGCCACCAGTGATCCGGGGATGAGGTACAATGAGCAGTTCTTC | CATSDPGMRYNEQFF
TRBJ1-2 | few | TRBD1 | TRBV2 | TGTGCCAGTTCAGACAGGGGAAGGGGCTACACCTTC | CASSDRGRGYTF
TRBJ2-5 | . | . | TRBV18 | TGTGCCAGCTCACGGGAGATAGAAGAGACCCAGTACTTC | CASSREIEETQYF
TRBJ2-6 | . | TRBD1 | TRBV28 | TGTGCCAGCAGCAAACGACCGGGACAGATCTCTGGGGCCAACGTCCTGACTTTC | CASSKRPGQISGANVLTF
TRBJ2-1 | . | TRBD2 | TRBV2 | TGTGCCAGCAGTGCTAGCGGGGGGTCCTACAATGAGCAGTTCTTC | CASSASGGSYNEQFF
TRBJ2-3 | . | . | TRBV9 | TGTGCCAGCCGTCGGGGTCCCTACACAGATACGCAGTATTTT | CASRRGPYTDTQYF
TRBJ2-3 | . | . | TRBV18 | TGTGCCAGCTCACCACCACTAGGCCTCGATCAAGATACGCAGTATTTT | CASSPPLGLDQDTQYF
TRBJ2-7 | . | TRBD1 | TRBV5-1 | TGCGCCAGCAGCACGGGACAGGGGACTCACGAGCAGTACTTC | CASSTGQGTHEQYF